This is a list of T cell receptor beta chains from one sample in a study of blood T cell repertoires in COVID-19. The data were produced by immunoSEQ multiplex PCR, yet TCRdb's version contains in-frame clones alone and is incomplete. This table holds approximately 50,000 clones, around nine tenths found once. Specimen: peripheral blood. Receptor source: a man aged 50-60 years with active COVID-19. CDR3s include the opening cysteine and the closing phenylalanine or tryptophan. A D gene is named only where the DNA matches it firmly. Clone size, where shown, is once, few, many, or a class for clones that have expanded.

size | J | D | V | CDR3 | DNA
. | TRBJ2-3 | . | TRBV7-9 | CASSLTGDTQYF | TGTGCCAGCAGCTTAACAGGAGATACGCAGTATTTT
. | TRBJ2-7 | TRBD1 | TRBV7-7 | CASSRNRGSNEQYF | TGTGCCAGCAGCCGAAACAGGGGGAGTAACGAGCAGTACTTC
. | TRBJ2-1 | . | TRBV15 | CATSRRTRGLEQFF | TGTGCCACCAGCAGACGAACCAGGGGTTTAGAGCAGTTCTTC
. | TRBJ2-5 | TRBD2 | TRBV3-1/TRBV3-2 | CASSRAGGRETQYF | TGTGCCAGCAGCCGGGCGGGGGGGCGAGAGACCCAGTACTTC
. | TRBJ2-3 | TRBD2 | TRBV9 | CASARRGGAEDTQYF | TGTGCCAGCGCTAGGCGCGGGGGGGCCGAAGATACGCAGTATTTT
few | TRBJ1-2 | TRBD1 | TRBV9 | CASSIDRASYGYTF | TGTGCCAGCAGCATTGACAGGGCGAGCTATGGCTACACCTTC
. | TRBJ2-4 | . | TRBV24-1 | CATSSAGGENIQYF | TGTGCCACCAGTAGTGCCGGGGGAGAAAACATTCAGTACTTC
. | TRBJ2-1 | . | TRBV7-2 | CASSLGGGLYNEQFF | TGTGCCAGCAGCTTAGGCGGGGGCCTTTACAATGAGCAGTTCTTC
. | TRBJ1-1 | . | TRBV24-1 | CATSDPGRGKAFF | TGTGCCACCAGTGACCCGGGCAGGGGAAAAGCTTTCTTT
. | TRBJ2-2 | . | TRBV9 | CASSAQGPGELFF | TGTGCCAGCAGCGCACAGGGTCCCGGGGAGCTGTTTTTT
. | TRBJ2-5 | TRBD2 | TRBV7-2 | CASSRPGTTETQYF | TGTGCCAGCAGCCGTCCTGGGACTACTGAGACCCAGTACTTC
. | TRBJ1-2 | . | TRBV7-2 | CASSFNSRRGGYTF | TGTGCCAGCAGCTTCAACTCGAGACGCGGTGGCTACACCTTC
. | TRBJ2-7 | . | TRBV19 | CASSPVGANSYEQYF | TGTGCCAGTAGTCCTGTAGGGGCGAATTCCTACGAGCAGTACTTC
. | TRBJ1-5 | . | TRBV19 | CASSSSQGGNQPQHF | TGTGCCAGTAGTTCTTCCCAGGGTGGCAATCAGCCCCAGCATTTT
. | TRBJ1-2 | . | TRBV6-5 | CASSLRDTTYGYTF | TGTGCCAGCAGTCTCCGGGACACGACCTATGGCTACACCTTC
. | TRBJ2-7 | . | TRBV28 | CASENRRSHSYEQYF | TGTGCCAGCGAAAATCGGCGGAGCCACTCCTACGAGCAGTACTTC
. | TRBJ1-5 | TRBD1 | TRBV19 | CASSGTGFNQPQHF | TGTGCCAGTAGTGGGACAGGATTCAATCAGCCCCAGCATTTT
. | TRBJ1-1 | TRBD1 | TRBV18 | CASSTNGQGTEAFF | TGTGCCAGCTCAACAAACGGACAGGGGACTGAAGCTTTCTTT
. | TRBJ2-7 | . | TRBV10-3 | CAISGMGRETLDYEQYF | TGTGCCATCAGTGGGATGGGCAGGGAAACGTTAGACTACGAGCAGTACTTC
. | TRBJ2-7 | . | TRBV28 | CASSPSEGEQYF | TGTGCCAGCAGTCCTTCGGAGGGGGAGCAGTACTTC
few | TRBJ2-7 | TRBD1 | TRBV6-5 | CASSYRTGATYEQYF | TGTGCCAGCAGTTACAGGACAGGGGCGACATACGAGCAGTACTTC
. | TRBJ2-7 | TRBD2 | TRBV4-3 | CASSQDPTSGGPLGLPYEQYF | TGCGCCAGCAGCCAAGACCCGACTAGCGGGGGGCCCCTCGGCCTCCCCTACGAGCAGTACTTC
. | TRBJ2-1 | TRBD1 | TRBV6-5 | CASSRQGEVRNEQFF | TGTGCCAGCAGCAGACAGGGGGAGGTTAGGAATGAGCAGTTCTTC
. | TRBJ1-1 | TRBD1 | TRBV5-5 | CASDRGFTEAFF | TGTGCCAGCGACAGGGGTTTTACTGAAGCTTTCTTT
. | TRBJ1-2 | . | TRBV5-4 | CASSFGTDYGYTF | TGTGCCAGCAGCTTTGGCACAGACTATGGCTACACCTTC
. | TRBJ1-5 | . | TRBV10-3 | CAISENSYNQPQHF | TGTGCCATCAGTGAAAACAGCTACAATCAGCCCCAGCATTTT
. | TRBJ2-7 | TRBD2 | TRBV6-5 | CASSPGTSAHEQYF | TGTGCCAGCAGTCCCGGGACTAGCGCCCACGAGCAGTACTTC
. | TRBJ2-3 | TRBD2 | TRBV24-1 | CATSLGLAGGVADTQYF | TGTGCCACCAGCCTCGGACTAGCGGGAGGGGTCGCAGATACGCAGTATTTT
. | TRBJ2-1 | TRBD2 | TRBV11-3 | CASSLEGGLTNEQFF | TGTGCCAGCAGCTTAGAGGGGGGACTAACGAATGAGCAGTTCTTC
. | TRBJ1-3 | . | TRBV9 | CASSSTGSSGNTIYF | TGTGCCAGCAGCTCAACAGGGAGCTCTGGAAACACCATATATTTT
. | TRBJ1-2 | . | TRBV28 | CASTLRGEIGYTF | TGTGCCAGCACCCTCCGGGGGGAGATTGGCTACACCTTC
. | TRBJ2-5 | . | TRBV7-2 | CASSLVREETQYF | TGTGCCAGCAGCTTAGTGCGGGAAGAGACCCAGTACTTC
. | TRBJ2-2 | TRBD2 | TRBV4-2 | CASSQGTSGAGELFF | TGTGCCAGCAGCCAAGGGACTAGCGGTGCCGGGGAGCTGTTTTTT
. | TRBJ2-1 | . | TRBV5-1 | CASSLAQGTYNEQFF | TGCGCCAGCAGCTTGGCACAGGGGACTTACAATGAGCAGTTCTTC
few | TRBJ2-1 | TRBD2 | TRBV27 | CASSPRTSGRAYNEQFF | TGTGCCAGCAGTCCAAGGACTAGCGGGAGGGCCTACAATGAGCAGTTCTTC
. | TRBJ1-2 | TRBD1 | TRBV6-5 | CATAGGDYGYTF | TGTGCCACCGCAGGGGGAGACTATGGCTACACCTTC
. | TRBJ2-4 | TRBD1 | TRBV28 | CASRPSTGINIQYF | TGTGCCAGCAGGCCCTCGACAGGGATAAACATTCAGTACTTC
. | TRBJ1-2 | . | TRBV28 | CASRRLGGIGGYTF | TGTGCCAGCAGGAGACTCGGGGGGATTGGCGGCTACACCTTC
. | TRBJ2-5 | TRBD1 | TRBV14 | CASSRGTGMGETQYF | TGTGCCAGCAGCCGGGGGACAGGGATGGGAGAGACCCAGTACTTC
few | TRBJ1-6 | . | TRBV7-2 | CASSFYRDLNSPLHF | TGTGCCAGCAGCTTTTACAGAGACCTAAATTCACCCCTCCACTTT
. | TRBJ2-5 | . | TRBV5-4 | CASSLGQTQETQYF | TGTGCCAGCAGCTTGGGACAGACCCAAGAGACCCAGTACTTC
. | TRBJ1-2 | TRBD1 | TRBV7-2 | CASSLAGQGGSGGYTF | TGTGCCAGCAGCTTAGCGGGACAGGGTGGGTCCGGTGGCTACACCTTC
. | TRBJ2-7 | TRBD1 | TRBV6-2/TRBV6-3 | CASSYPKGQENYEQYF | TGTGCCAGCAGTTACCCTAAGGGACAGGAAAACTACGAGCAGTACTTC
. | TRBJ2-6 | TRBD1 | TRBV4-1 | CASGLDRVAGANVLTF | TGCGCCAGCGGTCTGGACAGGGTGGCTGGGGCCAACGTCCTGACTTTC
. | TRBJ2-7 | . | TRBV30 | CAWSITGYEQYF | TGTGCCTGGAGTATAACAGGCTACGAGCAGTACTTC